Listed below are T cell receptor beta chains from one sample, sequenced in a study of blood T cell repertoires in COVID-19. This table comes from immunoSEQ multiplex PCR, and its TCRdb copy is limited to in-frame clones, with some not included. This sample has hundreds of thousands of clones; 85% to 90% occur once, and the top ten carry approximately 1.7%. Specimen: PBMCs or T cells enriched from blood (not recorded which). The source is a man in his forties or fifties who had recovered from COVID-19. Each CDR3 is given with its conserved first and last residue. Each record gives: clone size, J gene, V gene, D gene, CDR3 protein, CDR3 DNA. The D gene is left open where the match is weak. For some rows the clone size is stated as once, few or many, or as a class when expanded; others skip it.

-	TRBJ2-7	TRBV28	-	CASSLDPSLLREQYF	TGTGCCAGCAGTCTAGACCCCTCCCTCCTACGCGAGCAGTACTTC
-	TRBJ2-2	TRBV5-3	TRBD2	CARSPSGYGEGTGELFF	TGTGCCAGAAGCCCGTCGGGTTACGGGGAGGGCACCGGGGAGCTGTTTTTT
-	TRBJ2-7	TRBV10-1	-	CASSDMVSRGLGQYF	TGCGCCAGCAGTGATATGGTATCTCGGGGTTTAGGGCAGTACTTC
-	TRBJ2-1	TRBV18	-	CASSDRADLSYNEQFF	TGTGCCAGCTCAGACCGAGCGGATCTCTCCTACAATGAGCAGTTCTTC
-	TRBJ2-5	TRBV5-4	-	CASSSKGGAAAETQYF	TGTGCCAGCAGCTCGAAAGGGGGAGCGGCGGCGGAGACCCAGTACTTC
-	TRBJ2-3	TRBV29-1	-	CSVVFQVFMASTDTQYF	TGCAGCGTTGTGTTTCAGGTTTTTATGGCTAGCACAGATACGCAGTATTTT
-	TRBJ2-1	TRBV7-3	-	CASSLGGDLGEQFF	TGTGCCAGCTCCCTAGGGGGTGACTTGGGGGAGCAGTTCTTC
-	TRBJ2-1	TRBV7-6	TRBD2	CASSGKLAGGDNEQFF	TGTGCCAGCAGCGGCAAACTAGCGGGGGGGGACAATGAGCAGTTCTTC
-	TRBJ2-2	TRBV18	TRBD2	CASSRASGTNTGELFF	TGTGCCAGCTCACGGGCTAGCGGAACGAACACCGGGGAGCTGTTTTTT
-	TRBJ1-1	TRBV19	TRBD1	CASSIRTGGTEAFF	TGTGCCAGTAGTATACGCACAGGGGGCACTGAAGCTTTCTTT
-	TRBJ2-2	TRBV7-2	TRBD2	CASSLGLAGSPSTGELFF	TGTGCCAGCAGCTTAGGGCTAGCGGGGTCCCCTTCCACCGGGGAGCTGTTTTTT
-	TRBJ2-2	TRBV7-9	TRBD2	CASSLLSSGLGAGELFF	TGTGCCAGCAGCTTACTATCTAGCGGGCTCGGGGCCGGGGAGCTGTTTTTT
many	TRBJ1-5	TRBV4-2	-	CASSPQYTGYSNQPQHF	TGTGCCAGCAGCCCCCAATATACAGGGTATAGCAATCAGCCCCAGCATTTT
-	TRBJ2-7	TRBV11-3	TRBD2	CASRTGGASGSTYEQYF	TGTGCCAGCAGAACGGGGGGGGCTAGCGGTTCGACCTACGAGCAGTACTTC
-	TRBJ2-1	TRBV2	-	CASMVLLSYNEQFF	TGTGCCAGCATGGTACTCTTGTCCTACAATGAGCAGTTCTTC
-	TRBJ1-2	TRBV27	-	CASSLSWSGWGYTF	TGTGCCAGCAGTTTATCGTGGAGTGGGTGGGGCTACACCTTC
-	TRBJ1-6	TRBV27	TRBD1	CASSLQGEHNSPLHF	TGTGCCAGCAGTTTACAGGGGGAACATAATTCACCCCTCCACTTT
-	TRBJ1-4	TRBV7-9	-	CASSLGGSNEKLFF	TGTGCCAGCAGCTTGGGGGGTTCTAATGAAAAACTGTTTTTT
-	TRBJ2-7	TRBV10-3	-	CAAGMGSYEQYF	TGTGCCGCGGGTATGGGCTCCTACGAGCAGTACTTC
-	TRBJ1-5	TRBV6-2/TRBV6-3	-	CASSYSSYQPQHF	TGTGCCAGCAGTTACTCGAGTTATCAGCCCCAGCATTTT
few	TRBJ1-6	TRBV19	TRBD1	CASRDRGSDSPLHF	TGTGCCAGTAGGGACAGGGGTAGTGATTCACCCCTCCACTTT
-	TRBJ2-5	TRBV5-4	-	CASSPRTEETQYF	TGTGCCAGCAGCCCAAGGACAGAAGAGACCCAGTACTTC
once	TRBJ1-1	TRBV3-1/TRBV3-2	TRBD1	CASSQEGTANTEAFF	TGTGCCAGCAGCCAAGAGGGGACAGCGAACACTGAAGCTTTCTTT
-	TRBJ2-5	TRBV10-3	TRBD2	CAISESTSGRHETQYF	TGTGCCATCAGTGAGTCTACTAGCGGGAGACATGAGACCCAGTACTTC
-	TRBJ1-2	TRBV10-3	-	CAISERAGASTEGYTF	TGTGCCATCAGTGAGCGCGCGGGGGCATCGACGGAAGGCTACACCTTC
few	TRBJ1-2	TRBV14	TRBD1	CASSQQQGQGGGYTF	TGTGCCAGCAGCCAGCAGCAGGGACAGGGCGGCGGCTACACCTTC
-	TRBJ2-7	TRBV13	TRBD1	CASSGIRDRGRYEQYF	TGTGCCAGCAGCGGGATTAGGGACAGGGGTCGTTACGAGCAGTACTTC
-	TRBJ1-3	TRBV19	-	CASSSGGLTIYF	TGTGCCAGTAGTTCCGGGGGGCTCACCATATATTTT
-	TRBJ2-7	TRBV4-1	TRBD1	CASSQVTDRGPYEQYF	TGCGCCAGCAGCCAAGTTACCGACAGGGGTCCCTACGAGCAGTACTTC
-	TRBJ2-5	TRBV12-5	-	CASGLVSGGDQETQYF	TGTGCTAGTGGTTTGGTTTCGGGCGGGGATCAAGAGACCCAGTACTTC
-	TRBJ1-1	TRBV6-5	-	CASSRNREMNTEAFF	TGTGCCAGCAGTAGAAACAGGGAGATGAACACTGAAGCTTTCTTT
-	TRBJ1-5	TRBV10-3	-	CAISDRDSNQPQHF	TGTGCCATCAGTGACAGGGATAGCAATCAGCCCCAGCATTTT
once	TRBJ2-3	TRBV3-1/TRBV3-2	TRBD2	CASSQGGAAGAGTQYF	TGTGCCAGCAGCCAAGGGGGGGCAGCGGGGGCAGGTACGCAGTATTTT
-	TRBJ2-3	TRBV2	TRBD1	CALQTGVGVSTDTQYF	TGTGCCCTACAGACAGGGGTGGGGGTGAGCACAGATACGCAGTATTTT
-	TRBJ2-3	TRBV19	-	CASSPPGIGGDTQYF	TGTGCCAGTAGCCCCCCAGGGATTGGTGGAGATACGCAGTATTTT
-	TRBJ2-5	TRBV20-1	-	CSARGQETQYF	TGCAGTGCTAGAGGGCAGGAGACCCAGTACTTC
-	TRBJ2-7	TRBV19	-	CASSFSRDINEQYF	TGTGCCAGTAGTTTTAGCAGGGATATCAACGAGCAGTACTTC
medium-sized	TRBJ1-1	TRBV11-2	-	CASSLGPGAFF	TGTGCCAGCAGCTTAGGGCCGGGGGCTTTCTTT
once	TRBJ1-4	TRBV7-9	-	CASSLARGTGEKLFF	TGTGCCAGCAGCTTAGCACGGGGGACCGGTGAAAAACTGTTTTTT
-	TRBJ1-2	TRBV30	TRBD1	CAWNPDRDYGYTF	TGTGCCTGGAACCCCGACAGGGACTATGGCTACACCTTC
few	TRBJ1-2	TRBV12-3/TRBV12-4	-	CASSFQGLGGYTF	TGTGCCAGCAGCTTCCAGGGTTTGGGGGGCTACACCTTC
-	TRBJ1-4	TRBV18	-	CASSLHQNEKLFF	TGTGCCAGCTCACTACACCAAAATGAAAAACTGTTTTTT